The 18 T cell receptor beta chains below come from one sample, sequenced in a study of T cells in women clearing cervical HPV infection. Repertoires were generated with immunoSEQ multiplex PCR, while TCRdb's copy carries only in-frame clones and drops some. Here the sample table reports approximately 33,000 clones. Source material: blood buffy coat. The receptors shown here come from a woman between 18 and 75 years old with a cervical HPV16 infection that either progressed to CIN3+ or cleared (not recorded which).

Concerning this clone: The CDR3 end is not reached by the read, which stops 3 residues before it; the germline J gene fills it in. The V call is TRBV7-3, the J call TRBJ1-5; possibly TRBD1 for D (5 bases). Germline CDR1 and CDR2: SGHTA and FQGTGA. Between the trimmed V and J ends, which lost 5 bases and 7 bases, there was a span of 15 bases. The CDR3 runs 14 residues. This chain's CDR3 is CASSLGGKGQPQHF. Partial CDR3 DNA: TGTGCCAGCAGCCTGGGGGGAAAAGGGCAGCCC.

On this clone itself: The read is 3 residues too short to cover the CDR3 end, so that end is filled in from the germline J gene. This chain links TRBV30 with TRBJ2-3, with TRBD2 identical over 9 bases. The V and J ends lost 4 bases and 0 bases, in that order; junction bases with no gene match: 2. The CDR3 contains 14 residues. CDR1 is GTSNPN and CDR2 is SVGIG in the germline V gene (reference sequence). CDR3 protein: CAWTSGISTDTQYF. The DNA read from the CDR3 is TGTGCCTGGACTAGCGGGATCAGCACAGATACG.

In regard to this clone: Read coverage stops 3 residues before the CDR3 terminus; the germline J gene supplies the remainder. The chain carries TRBV5-1 and TRBJ2-1; 13 bases match TRBD2. The junction had 11 bases not matched to a gene; V was cut back by 4 bases and J by 4 bases. CDR3 size: 18 residues. CDR1 and CDR2 (germline): SGHRS, YFSETQ. CDR3 protein: CASSPGLAGNRVYNEQFF. The sequenced CDR3 bases are TGCGCCAGCAGCCCGGGACTAGCGGGAAACCGCGTTTACAATGAG. The whole variable domain, filled in from reference TRBV5-1 and TRBJ2-1, reads KAGVTQTPRYLIKTRGQQVTLSCSPISGHRSVSWYQQTPGQGLQFLFEYFSETQRNKGNFPGRFSGRQFSNSRSEMNVSTLELGDSALYLCASSPGLAGNRVYNEQFFGPGTRLTVL.

A note on this clone: The read ends 3 residues early relative to the CDR3; the germline J gene fills the gap. The chain recombines TRBV2 with TRBJ2-3; tentatively, D is TRBD2 (6 bases). Germline CDR1 is SNHLY and CDR2 is FYNNEI. This CDR3 spans 15 amino acids. The CDR3 DNA, read in part, is TGTGCCAGCAGTGATTGGGGGGTCCTCAATCAGCCG. Its translation: CASSDWGVLNQP. The CDR3 in its entirety is CASSDWGVLNQPQYF.

Notes on this clone: The read ends 3 residues early relative to the CDR3; the germline J gene fills the gap. This chain connects TRBV5-1 to TRBJ2-2; 9 nucleotides agree with TRBD1. In germline, CDR1 is SGHRS, CDR2 YFSETQ. The CDR3 runs 15 residues. CDR3 DNA (partial): TGCGCCAGCAGCTTACAGGGGGCTGGAGATTCACCG. Translation: CASSLQGAGDSP. The whole CDR3 reads CASSLQGAGDSPLFF.

CDR3 DNA (partial): TGTGCCAGCAGCCAAAGCGGGACAGCTAACTATGGC. Translated: CASSQSGTANYG. The whole CDR3 protein is CASSQSGTANYGYTF. V and J are TRBV4-2 and TRBJ1-2, with 7 bases that match TRBD1. The read gets to within 3 residues of the CDR3 end, and the germline J gene fills in the rest. The CDR3 spans 15 residues. Germline-derived CDR1 and CDR2 are LGHNA and YNFKEQ. J gave up 0 bases and V 2 bases, and 3 bases lay outside the gene matches.

In the case of this clone: The CDR3 extends 3 residues past the end of the read, so its final part is completed from the germline J gene. The chain recombines TRBV18 with TRBJ1-2; possibly TRBD1 for D (5 bases). Germline V gene lookup returns CDR1 KGHSH and CDR2 LQKENI. This CDR3 has 19 amino acids. This CDR3 is CASSPPLGLAGGSTDTYTF. The covered CDR3 bases are TGTGCCAGCTCACCCCCCTTAGGACTAGCGGGGGGAAGCACAGATACG. The entire variable domain, with the rest obtained from reference TRBV18 and TRBJ1-2, is as follows: NAGVMQNPRHLVRRRGQEARLRCSPMKGHSHVYWYRQLPEEGLKFMVYLQKENIIDESGMPKERFSAEFPKEGPSILRIQQVVRGDSAAYFCASSPPLGLAGGSTDTYTFGSGTRLTVV.

Comments on this clone: Sequencing ends 3 residues short of the CDR3 end; the germline J gene provides the rest. The V and J genes are TRBV7-6 and TRBJ2-1, with unresolved D. The CDR3 contains 14 residues. V lost 4 bases, J lost 5 bases, and 12 bases lay in between. Germline loops: CDR1 SGHVS, CDR2 FNYEAQ. CDR3 sequence reads: CASSSTYPDNEQFF. The part of the CDR3 DNA that was read is TGTGCCAGCAGCTCGACTTACCCGGACAATGAG. Drawing the rest from reference TRBV7-6 and TRBJ2-1, the complete variable domain is GAGVSQSPRYKVTKRGQDVALRCDPISGHVSLYWYRQALGQGPEFLTYFNYEAQQDKSGLPNDRFSAERPEGSISTLTIQRTEQRDSAMYRCASSSTYPDNEQFFGPGTRLTVL.

Comments on this clone: Read data end 3 residues before the CDR3 end; the end is taken from the germline J gene. The V and J genes are TRBV12-3 or TRBV12-4 and TRBJ2-3; D is undetermined. V was shortened by 5 bases and J by 3 bases, with 6 bases between the two germline ends. The CDR3 contains 12 residues. The CDR3 is CASSPETDTQYF. Incomplete CDR3 DNA: TGTGCCAGCAGTCCAGAAACAGATACG.

Details on this clone: The CDR3 end falls 3 residues outside the read, so it is completed with the germline J gene. The gene calls are TRBV20-1 and TRBJ2-1, with TRBD1 as a possible D gene (6 bases). The V end was cut by 3 bases, the J end by 0 bases, with 12 bases between. The CDR3 contains 15 residues. Germline V lookup: CDR1 DFQATT, CDR2 SNEGSKA (reference sequence). CDR3: CSASATGSSYNEQFF. The DNA read from the CDR3 is TGCAGTGCTAGCGCAACAGGGAGCTCCTACAATGAG.

As concerns this clone: The read gets to within 3 residues of the CDR3 end, and the germline J gene fills in the rest. The chain employs TRBV19 and TRBJ2-4; D gene ambiguous. CDR3 length: 14 amino acids. CDR1 LNHDA and CDR2 SQIVND come from the germline V gene (reference sequence). The CDR3 DNA, read in part, is TGTGCCAGTAGTATAGGAGGCAGCAACTATGGT. This gives the protein CASSIGGSNYG. The entire CDR3 protein reads CASSIGGSNYGQYF.

Comments on this clone: The read terminates 3 residues before the CDR3 end, so the remaining end is supplied by the germline J gene. This sequence joins TRBV7-6 and TRBJ2-7, with TRBD1 matching over 8 bases. Germline-derived CDR1 and CDR2 are SGHVS and FNYEAQ. With V trimmed by 8 bases and J by 2 bases, 5 bases remained unmatched. The CDR3 consists of 13 residues. The CDR3 DNA, read in part, is TGTGCCAGCGGACCGGACAGGGCCTACGAG. Its protein product is CASGPDRAYE. The CDR3 as a whole reads CASGPDRAYEQYF.

For this clone: Coverage ceases 3 residues before the CDR3 finishes, and the germline J gene fills in the end. The rearrangement links TRBV29-1 to TRBJ2-1; 8 bases agree with TRBD2. CDR1 and CDR2 (germline): SQVTM, ANQGSEA. J was trimmed by 2 bases and V by 4 bases; bases with no gene match: 4. CDR3 length equals 14 residues. The CDR3 sequence: CSVAPRGAYNEQFF. The sequenced CDR3 bases are TGCAGCGTTGCCCCGCGGGGGGCCTACAATGAG.

Of note for this clone: The read halts 3 residues ahead of the CDR3 end, with the missing end drawn from the germline J gene. The gene calls are TRBV20-1 and TRBJ1-4; 9 nucleotides match TRBD1. The germline V gene encodes CDR1 DFQATT and CDR2 SNEGSKA (reference sequence). The CDR3 is made up of 14 amino acids. The CDR3 bases that were read are TGCAGTGCCTTTCTGGACAGGGGAAGTTCACCA. Its translation is CSAFLDRGSSP. The full CDR3 is CSAFLDRGSSPLFF.

With respect to this clone: With the read ending 3 residues before the CDR3 end, the germline J gene is used to fill in that end. The gene calls are TRBV11-2 and TRBJ2-5; possible D gene TRBD2, 6 bases. V lost 3 bases and J lost 4, with 15 bases in between. Looked up from germline, CDR1 is SGHAT and CDR2 is FQNNGV. The CDR3 is 15 residues long. The CDR3 loop reads CASSFELEGRETQYF. Partial CDR3 DNA: TGTGCCAGCAGCTTTGAGCTGGAGGGCCGAGAGACC.

A remark on this clone: The read comes to an end 3 residues before the CDR3 does, leaving the germline J gene to fill in the end. V is TRBV20-1 and J is TRBJ2-1, with 11 bases fitting TRBD2. V lost 7 bases and J lost 7; bases outside the gene matches: 12. Germline V gene lookup returns CDR1 DFQATT and CDR2 SNEGSKA (reference sequence). The CDR3 loop spans 15 amino acids. The covered CDR3 bases are TGCAGTGGCCAAATAGGGACTAGCGGTAGAAATGAG. Its protein product is CSGQIGTSGRNE. The CDR3 reads in full as CSGQIGTSGRNEQFF.

Worth noting for this clone: The CDR3 end lies 3 residues beyond the end of the read and is filled in from the germline J gene. The chain employs TRBV7-2 and TRBJ2-1, with D tentatively TRBD2 (6 bases). Germline CDR1 is SGHTA and CDR2 is FQGNSA. With 8 bases removed from V and 3 bases from J, the gap between germline ends came to 17 bases. The CDR3 spans 15 residues. The part of the CDR3 DNA that was read is TGTGCCAGCTGCACTGGAGGGCCCCTCTACAATGAG. Protein: CASCTGGPLYNE. The entire CDR3 reads CASCTGGPLYNEQFF.

As for this clone: The read ends 3 residues early relative to the CDR3; the germline J gene fills the gap. This rearrangement joins TRBV18 to TRBJ2-1; TRBD2 matches at 9 bases. Germline values: CDR1 KGHSH, CDR2 LQKENI. V shed 3 bases, J shed 6 bases, and the junction held 6 bases outside the gene matches. The CDR3 sequence is 15 residues long. This CDR3 is CASSPWETSGNEQFF. The sequenced part of the CDR3 DNA is TGTGCCAGCTCACCCTGGGAGACTAGCGGCAATGAG.